The rows below give T cell receptor beta chains drawn from one sample of a study of cytotoxic CD8 clonotypes in ibrutinib-treated CLL. Repertoires were generated with immunoSEQ multiplex PCR, while TCRdb's copy carries only in-frame clones and drops some. The repertoire holds 25,000 to 30,000 clones, with 75% to 80% as singletons. Specimen: PBMCs, collected after 36 months of ibrutinib treatment. The receptors were gathered from a human donor with chronic lymphocytic leukemia. The CDR3 runs from the conserved cysteine through the conserved F or W. The D gene is left open where the match is weak. Not every row has a clone size; where given, it reads once, few, many or a size class.

>TRBV4-1|.|.|TRBJ1-1
TGCGCCAGCAGCCAAGAAGGCATGGGGCAGAACACTGAAGCTTTCTTT
CASSQEGMGQNTEAFF
>TRBV4-1|.|TRBD1|TRBJ2-1
TGCGCCAGCAGCCAAGATCCCGTGACAGGGGTCTACAATGAGCAGTTCTTC
CASSQDPVTGVYNEQFF
>TRBV18|few|TRBD1|TRBJ1-1
TGTGCCAGCTCACCCCGGACAGGGCTGAACACTGAAGCTTTCTTT
CASSPRTGLNTEAFF
>TRBV6-5|.|TRBD2|TRBJ2-3
TGTGCCAGCAGTTACTTTGCGGGGGGCACCACAGATACGCAGTATTTT
CASSYFAGGTTDTQYF
>TRBV29-1|.|.|TRBJ2-1
TGCAGCGTTGAAGGTGCGACAGCCAACTCCTACAATGAGCAGTTCTTC
CSVEGATANSYNEQFF
>TRBV28|.|TRBD1|TRBJ2-3
TGTGCCAGCCGTTACAGGGACAGTATCACAGATACGCAGTATTTT
CASRYRDSITDTQYF
>TRBV7-8|.|.|TRBJ2-7
TGTGCCAGCAGCTTCGGACAAAGCTACGAGCAGTACTTC
CASSFGQSYEQYF
>TRBV5-1|once|.|TRBJ2-2
TGCGCCAGCAGCTTTCTAGGGCTGGACACCGGGGAGCTGTTTTTT
CASSFLGLDTGELFF
>TRBV5-1|.|TRBD1|TRBJ1-1
TGCGCCAGCAGCCGGGCCACAGGGGGGTTGATCGCTTTCTTT
CASSRATGGLIAFF
>TRBV4-2|.|TRBD1|TRBJ1-2
TGTGCCAGCAGGGATGTGACAGGGGGCTTTGGCTACACCTTC
CASRDVTGGFGYTF
>TRBV2|.|TRBD1|TRBJ1-1
TGTGCCAGCAGTGAGCCTGAAGGGGGCATAAACACTGAAGCTTTCTTT
CASSEPEGGINTEAFF
>TRBV7-6|.|.|TRBJ1-1
TGTGCCAGCAGCCCTGGACGGTCTGAAGCTTTCTTT
CASSPGRSEAFF
>TRBV19|.|.|TRBJ1-5
TGTGCCAGTACCCAGGGGTTCCTTCAGCCCCAGCATTTT
CASTQGFLQPQHF
>TRBV4-3|few|TRBD2|TRBJ2-2
TGCGCCAGCAGCCAAGATAGACTAGCGGTTCCCGGGGAGCTGTTTTTT
CASSQDRLAVPGELFF
>TRBV11-3|.|.|TRBJ2-2
TGTGCCAGCAGCTCGGAGGGGTTGATAGGTGGGACCGGGGAGCTGTTTTTT
CASSSEGLIGGTGELFF
>TRBV13|few|.|TRBJ1-5
TGTGCCAGCAGCTTAGGAGATCAGCCCCAGCATTTT
CASSLGDQPQHF
>TRBV29-1|.|TRBD1|TRBJ1-1
TGCAGCGTTGGAGGACAGGAAGTGAACACTGAAGCTTTCTTT
CSVGGQEVNTEAFF
>TRBV4-2|.|.|TRBJ1-6
TGTGCCAGCAGCCAAGAAGGGGTATCCCTCCACTTT
CASSQEGVSLHF
>TRBV6-5|.|.|TRBJ1-4
TGTGCCAGCAGTTACTCTAGCCCCTACGAAGAAAAACTGTTTTTT
CASSYSSPYEEKLFF
>TRBV5-6|few|.|TRBJ2-2
TGTGCCAGCAGCTTAGGACAGAACACCGGGGAGCTGTTTTTT
CASSLGQNTGELFF
>TRBV29-1|.|.|TRBJ2-7
TGCAGCGCCGTGGGGGGCAGAAGCTCCTACGAGCAGTACTTC
CSAVGGRSSYEQYF
>TRBV7-9|.|TRBD2|TRBJ2-3
TGTGCCAGCAGCTTATTTAGCGGGGGGGCCGTCACAGATACGCAGTATTTT
CASSLFSGGAVTDTQYF
>TRBV6-5|.|.|TRBJ1-1
TGTGCCAGCAGTTACACCCGGGACCGCGTCTCTTTCTTT
CASSYTRDRVSFF
>TRBV13|few|.|TRBJ1-2
TGTGCCAGCAGCTTGACGGGGGGCTATGGCTACACCTTC
CASSLTGGYGYTF
>TRBV30|.|TRBD2|TRBJ2-3
TGTGCCGGGCCGGGGCTAGCGGGGCCATGGGTGGATACGCAGTATTTT
CAGPGLAGPWVDTQYF
>TRBV4-1|.|TRBD2|TRBJ2-3
TGCGCCAGCAGCCATCCACGTTTAGCGGGGGCCGGGGCAGATACGCAGTATTTT
CASSHPRLAGAGADTQYF
>TRBV5-5|.|.|TRBJ2-1
TGTGCCAGCAGCTTGGGGGGTTCCTACAATGAGCAGTTCTTC
CASSLGGSYNEQFF
>TRBV27|.|TRBD2|TRBJ2-7
TGTGCCAGCAGTTTCGGGGGGAGCTCCTACGAGCAGTACTTC
CASSFGGSSYEQYF
>TRBV9|.|.|TRBJ2-4
TGTGCCAGCAACCTATTGGGGTCCTCCTGGGACATTCAGTACTTC
CASNLLGSSWDIQYF
>TRBV30|.|TRBD2|TRBJ2-1
TGTGCCTGGATAGGTCTAGCGGGGACCAATGAGCAGTTCTTC
CAWIGLAGTNEQFF
>TRBV6-5|.|TRBD2|TRBJ2-3
TGTGCCAGCAGTCTTAGCGGGGCCCCCACAGATACGCAGTATTTT
CASSLSGAPTDTQYF
>TRBV2|.|.|TRBJ1-4
TGTGCCAGCAGAGGTTCAGAGGGACACTCAACTAATGAAAAACTGTTTTTT
CASRGSEGHSTNEKLFF
>TRBV18|.|.|TRBJ1-1
.
CASSQVSLDTEAFF
>TRBV25-1|.|TRBD1|TRBJ1-1
TGTGCCAGCAGATCCGGGACAGGGGCCTCGGGGACTGAAGCTTTCTTT
CASRSGTGASGTEAFF
>TRBV7-9|.|.|TRBJ2-1
TGTGCCAGCACCCTCCCGAGTTACAATGAGCAGTTCTTC
CASTLPSYNEQFF
>TRBV19|.|.|TRBJ2-3
TGTGCCAGTAGTATGGCGACAGGCACAGATACGCAGTATTTT
CASSMATGTDTQYF